The 10 T cell receptor beta chains reported below all come from one sample, sequenced in a study of blood T cell repertoires in COVID-19. Data came from immunoSEQ multiplex PCR; TCRdb stores just in-frame clones and leaves some out. Among 300,000 to 350,000 clones listed, roughly 90% were seen once. The sample taken for sequencing was PBMCs or T cells enriched from blood (not recorded which). These receptor sequences come from a woman under 40 who had been exposed to COVID-19.

The V gene is TRBV7-2, the J gene TRBJ2-7, with D possibly being TRBD1 (6 bases). V gave up 5 bases and J gave up 1 base, with 12 bases separating them. The CDR3 is 14 amino acids. Germline CDR1 reads SGHTA; CDR2 reads FQGNSA. CDR3 coding DNA: TGTGCCAGCAGCCCGTGGACAGCTTCCTACGAGCAGTACTTC. Amino acids: CASSPWTASYEQYF.

Of note for this clone: This same CDR3 is encoded by further DNA sequences in the sample. V gene TRBV27 combines with J gene TRBJ2-7; possibly TRBD1 for D (5 bases). The CDR3 runs 15 residues. V was pared by 6 bases and J by 0 bases, with 15 bases between. Germline assignment: CDR1 MNHEY and CDR2 SMNVEV (reference sequence). CDR3 sequence reads: CASSLLGRDSYEQYF. CDR3 coding DNA: TGTGCCAGCAGCCTGCTGGGGCGTGACTCCTACGAGCAGTACTTC.

This clone was picked up a small number of times. The rearrangement uses TRBV27 and TRBJ2-7; 8 bases line up with TRBD2. The length of the CDR3 is 15 residues. CDR1 is MNHEY and CDR2 is SMNVEV in the germline V gene (reference sequence). Losses at the gene ends were 5 bases for V and 2 bases for J; bases not matched to a gene: 8. CDR3 nucleotides: TGTGCCAGCAGTCCGGCCGGGACTAGTCCCTACGAGCAGTACTTC. This sequence encodes CASSPAGTSPYEQYF.

This chain joins TRBV18 and TRBJ1-1, with 7 bases fitting TRBD1. The trim removed 4 bases at V and 1 base at J, leaving 3 bases unmatched. Germline loops: CDR1 KGHSH, CDR2 LQKENI. CDR3 size: 14 residues. The CDR3 protein is CASSQGAGNTEAFF. CDR3 nucleotide sequence: TGTGCCAGCTCACAGGGGGCAGGGAACACTGAAGCTTTCTTT.

The chain combines TRBV9 with TRBJ1-6; 9 bases line up with TRBD1. The CDR3 runs 15 residues. Germline assignment: CDR1 SGDLS and CDR2 YYNGEE. J was trimmed by 5 bases and V by 4 bases; bases with no gene match: 4. The DNA of the CDR3 is TGTGCCAGCAGCCCACAGGGGGCGAATAATTCACCCCTCCACTTT. Translating it yields CASSPQGANNSPLHF.

The J gene is TRBJ1-1, the V gene TRBV13; D unclear. Trimming took 2 bases from V and 4 from J, leaving 11 bases between them. The CDR3 is made up of 14 amino acids. Per the germline V gene, CDR1 is PRHDT and CDR2 is FYEKMQ (reference sequence). CDR3 in amino acids: CASSLRNRATEAFF. The DNA for the CDR3 is TGTGCCAGCAGCTTAAGGAACAGAGCCACTGAAGCTTTCTTT. Full variable domain (outside the CDR3, taken from reference TRBV13 and TRBJ1-1): AAGVIQSPRHLIKEKRETATLKCYPIPRHDTVYWYQQGPGQDPQFLISFYEKMQSDKGSIPDRFSAQQFSDYHSELNMSSLELGDSALYFCASSLRNRATEAFFGQGTRLTVV.

CDR3 protein: CASRTSGRTRTDTQYF. The CDR3 DNA follows: TGTGCCAGCAGGACAAGTGGAAGGACTCGTACAGATACGCAGTATTTT. The rearrangement links TRBV7-2 to TRBJ2-3, with a possible D match to TRBD2 (5 bases). The V and J ends lost 6 bases and 3 bases respectively, with 19 bases between them. This CDR3 is 16 amino acids long. CDR1 and CDR2 from the germline V gene are SGHTA and FQGNSA.

This clone has just one count. The V gene is TRBV5-1, the J gene TRBJ1-1; D gene unclear. CDR3 length: 15 residues. The V gene lost 0 bases and the J gene lost 0 bases, with 9 bases spanning the gap. Looked up from germline, CDR1 is SGHRS and CDR2 is YFSETQ. The chain's CDR3 is CASSLAGYMNTEAFF. The CDR3 DNA follows: TGCGCCAGCAGCTTGGCGGGATATATGAACACTGAAGCTTTCTTT.

The V gene is TRBV10-3, the J gene TRBJ2-4; 8 positions agree with TRBD1. The J segment lost 7 bases and the V segment lost 3 bases, leaving 8 bases of the junction unmatched. The germline gives CDR1 ENHRY, CDR2 SYGVKD. This CDR3 spans 15 amino acids. CDR3 sequence (DNA): TGTGCCATCAGTGACCCGACAGGGGTAGGGAACATTCAGTACTTC. It codes for CAISDPTGVGNIQYF.

The CDR3 DNA is TGTGCCAGCAGCACCCTAGCGGGGTGGGGCGAGCAGTACTTC. The encoded protein is CASSTLAGWGEQYF. The J gene is TRBJ2-7, the V gene TRBV3-1 (or the pseudogene TRBV3-2); 9 bases match TRBD2. This CDR3 has 14 amino acids. The V gene's germline CDR1 is LGHDT and CDR2 YNNKEL (reference sequence). Trimming removed 5 bases from V and 6 bases from J; junction bases left unmatched: 8.